This T cell receptor beta chain was captured in a study of shared clonotypes between healthy human individuals. Looking at the study overall: For every donor, three CD4 naive, three CD4 memory, two CD8 naive and one CD8 memory plates were used. General study results and limits: An expected dependence of interdonor clonotype sharing on sequencing depth was noted. It was observed that roughly 4.8% of naive CD4 clonotypes were shared across a handful of donors.

In the authors' methods: In the immunoSEQ data, sequences were junction-only and lacked quality scores, so filtering differed. Profiled with immunoSEQ multiplex PCR; TCRdb holds only in-frame clones, not every one. V, J and clone size reflect that table, while D and trimming were determined from the DNA. The data hold approximately 2.5 million clones, with roughly 93% observed a single time. The V end was cut by 6 bases, the J end by 4 bases, with 13 bases between. This CDR3 comprises 14 residues. Germline CDR1 and CDR2: MDHEN and SYDVKM. In regard to this clone: Its target is not known. This same CDR3 is encoded by further DNA sequences in the sample.

Input material: naive CD4+ T cells from PBMCs. Subset noted: CD45RA+ positively selected. The clonotype was recovered from a man between 18 and 35 years old in good health. Some clones in this sample may be carry-over from other donors' samples. The genes are TRBV28 and TRBJ1-5; D call uncertain. CDR3 loop: CASSLTGKNQPQHF. The DNA for the CDR3 is TGTGCCAGCAGCCTAACCGGGAAGAATCAGCCCCAGCATTTT.